The 3 T cell receptor beta chains below were found in one sample sequenced in a study of neurological immune-mediated disorders. TCRdb re-analysed the 5' RACE reads in MiXCR, keeping a single row per CDR3 protein. Of 80,000 to 95,000 distinct CDR3 sequences in the sample, 3% to 4% were seen once. The sample was PBMCs. Receptors were obtained from a woman in her fifties or sixties with multiple sclerosis.

This clonotype has ten or more counts. The chain links TRBV10-3 to TRBJ2-7, with D perhaps assigned TRBD1 or TRBD2 (6 bases each). Trimming shortened V by 10 bases and J by 3 bases, and 28 bases separated the two germline ends. Germline CDR1 ENHRY, CDR2 SYGVKD. The CDR3 contains 17 residues. The CDR3 DNA reads TGTGCCACCGCCCTCTCGATCGGACAGCGGGTATTCTACGAGCAGTACTTC. This codes for CATALSIGQRVFYEQYF.

Turning to this clonotype: Since a much larger clone is just one base distant, this may be a read error. The chain employs TRBV3-1 and TRBJ1-3; perhaps TRBD1 as D (5 bases). The germline V gene has CDR1 LGHDT and CDR2 YNNKEL (reference sequence). This CDR3 contains 18 residues. The chain's CDR3 is CASSSDRDRLSSGKTIYF. In DNA form, the CDR3 reads TGTGCCAGCAGCTCAGATCGGGACCGACTAAGCTCTGGAAAAACCATATATTTT.

This clonotype was observed many times. J is TRBJ2-1 and V is TRBV20-1, with 10 bases fitting TRBD2. The germline V gene encodes CDR1 DFQATT and CDR2 SNEGSKA (reference sequence). Losses at the gene ends were 3 bases for V and 4 bases for J; bases not matched to a gene: 9. The CDR3 totals 16 residues. CDR3 sequence: CSASFSGGQRYNEQFF. DNA of the CDR3: TGCAGTGCTAGTTTTAGCGGGGGGCAAAGGTACAATGAGCAGTTCTTC.